The 28 T cell receptor beta chains below come from one sample, sequenced in a study of T cells in localized non-small cell lung cancer. Some clones are missing from TCRdb's copy, which holds only in-frame ones; the method was immunoSEQ multiplex PCR. This table holds 55,000 or so clones, around 80% found once. The sequences come from PBMCs, collected before any cancer treatment. The origin of the receptors is a woman aged 35 to 75 with stage II lung adenocarcinoma.

This chain links TRBV9 with TRBJ2-1; 11 bases fit TRBD2. J was trimmed by 6 bases and V by 2 bases; bases with no gene match: 4. CDR1 and CDR2 from the germline V gene are SGDLS and YYNGEE. This CDR3 spans 15 amino acids. CDR3 in amino acids: CASSVTSGVPNEQFF. The CDR3 nucleotides read TGTGCCAGCAGCGTGACTAGCGGGGTCCCCAATGAGCAGTTCTTC.

The chain is built from TRBV7-8 and TRBJ2-7, with D possibly being TRBD2 (6 bases). Germline values: CDR1 SGHVS, CDR2 FQNEAQ. The CDR3 loop spans 13 amino acids. V lost 5 bases and J lost 5, with 13 bases in between. CDR3 DNA: TGTGCCAGCAGCCCGGGGGAATTCCACGAGCAGTACTTC. Protein sequence: CASSPGEFHEQYF.

V and J are TRBV7-8 and TRBJ1-3; D gene unclear. Trimming removed 3 bases from V and 0 bases from J, with 6 bases in between. CDR1 SGHVS and CDR2 FQNEAQ come from the germline V gene. This CDR3 has 14 residues. The CDR3 sequence is CASSFQISGNTIYF. CDR3 bases: TGTGCCAGCAGCTTCCAGATCTCTGGAAACACCATATATTTT.

This clone was seen a handful of times. The chain couples TRBV6-5 to TRBJ2-7; D may be TRBD2 (6 bases). Trimming took 9 bases from V and 6 from J, leaving 21 bases between them. Looked up from germline, CDR1 is MNHEY and CDR2 is SVGAGI. This CDR3 contains 14 residues. CDR3 loop: CASRMGLTLLEQYF. In DNA, the CDR3 is TGTGCCAGTAGAATGGGACTGACACTCCTCGAGCAGTACTTC.

This clone came up once. CDR3 bases: TGTGCCAGCAGTGAAAGGGGACTCCAGCCCCAGCATTTT. Its translation is CASSERGLQPQHF. The chain is built from TRBV6-1 and TRBJ1-5; D is possibly TRBD1 (5 bases). V was clipped by 2 bases and J by 7 bases, with 9 bases between them. CDR3 length: 13 amino acids. Germline loops: CDR1 MNHNS, CDR2 SASEGT.

There are a few counts of this clone. The V and J genes are TRBV7-8 and TRBJ1-1; D gene ambiguous. Looked up from germline, CDR1 is SGHVS and CDR2 is FQNEAQ. Trimming pared 2 bases from V and 1 base from J, leaving 5 bases between. The CDR3 is 13 residues long. The CDR3 spells CASSLNKNTEAFF. The CDR3 DNA sequence: TGTGCCAGCAGCTTAAATAAGAACACTGAAGCTTTCTTT.

This clone showed up just once. This chain joins TRBV29-1 and TRBJ2-1; D call uncertain. From germline, CDR1 is SQVTM and CDR2 ANQGSEA. CDR3 length: 12 amino acids. V was shortened by 5 bases and J by 0 bases, with 5 bases between the two germline ends. CDR3 in amino acids: CSVPSSYNEQFF. In DNA, the CDR3 is TGCAGCGTTCCCAGCTCCTACAATGAGCAGTTCTTC.

This clone was counted only a few times. The chain employs TRBV29-1 and TRBJ1-4; the D gene is possibly TRBD1 (5 bases). The CDR3 runs to 11 residues. Between the trimmed V and J ends, which lost 3 bases and 8 bases, there was a span of 7 bases. Looked up from germline, CDR1 is SQVTM and CDR2 is ANQGSEA. CDR3 amino acids: CSVEAGEKLFF. The CDR3 bases are TGCAGCGTTGAGGCAGGGGAAAAACTGTTTTTT.

The rearrangement uses TRBV7-8 and TRBJ2-5; the D gene is possibly TRBD1 (5 bases). The CDR3 is made up of 16 amino acids. Trimming left V 4 bases short and J 0 bases short, with 15 bases between. Germline V CDR1 and CDR2: SGHVS, FQNEAQ. The CDR3 spells CASSSRETEYQETQYF. In DNA, the CDR3 is TGTGCCAGCAGCTCAAGAGAGACAGAGTACCAAGAGACCCAGTACTTC.

The chain is built from TRBV28 and TRBJ1-5, with 10 positions matching TRBD1. Germline V gives CDR1 MDHEN, CDR2 SYDVKM. The CDR3 runs to 17 residues. Trimming at V came to 2 bases and at J to 5 bases, leaving 9 bases not matched to a gene. The CDR3 region is CASSLNRWGQGYQPQHF. The CDR3 DNA sequence: TGTGCCAGCAGTTTAAATCGCTGGGGACAGGGGTATCAGCCCCAGCATTTT.

The rearrangement links TRBV28 to TRBJ1-3; possible D gene TRBD1, 5 bases. Germline V gene sequence: CDR1 MDHEN, CDR2 SYDVKM. This CDR3 has 13 residues. With 5 bases removed from V and 2 bases from J, the gap between germline ends came to 7 bases. The CDR3 DNA is TGTGCCAGCAGTGAGGACACTGGAAACACCATATATTTT. Its protein product is CASSEDTGNTIYF.

V and J are TRBV29-1 and TRBJ2-5; D possibly uses TRBD1 or TRBD2 (6 bases each). The ends were cut back, 2 bases at V and 5 bases at J, with 12 bases in the middle. This CDR3 contains 13 residues. Germline lookup yields CDR1 SQVTM and CDR2 ANQGSEA. The CDR3 sequence: CSVEPGARETQYF. DNA of the CDR3: TGCAGCGTTGAACCGGGGGCGCGGGAGACCCAGTACTTC.

V is TRBV6-5 and J is TRBJ1-1; D ambiguous. This CDR3 comprises 14 residues. V was trimmed by 6 bases and J by 2 bases, leaving 13 bases between them. Germline V gene lookup returns CDR1 MNHEY and CDR2 SVGAGI. This chain's CDR3 is CASSPARRNTEAFF. The CDR3 coding sequence is TGTGCCAGCAGCCCCGCCCGCCGCAACACTGAAGCTTTCTTT.

The chain links TRBV5-1 to TRBJ1-1; no clear D. Germline CDR1 is SGHRS and CDR2 is YFSETQ. The V end was cut by 4 bases, the J end by 0 bases, with 10 bases between. This CDR3 is 14 amino acids long. DNA for the CDR3: TGCGCCAGCAGCCGAGACGGGATGAACACTGAAGCTTTCTTT. This codes for CASSRDGMNTEAFF.

The chain uses TRBV27 and TRBJ1-2; D unclear. Trimming shortened V by 0 bases and J by 0 bases, and 8 bases separated the two germline ends. Germline values: CDR1 MNHEY, CDR2 SMNVEV (reference sequence). The CDR3 runs to 15 residues. The CDR3 reads CASSLSTAANYGYTF. The CDR3 DNA reads as TGTGCCAGCAGTTTATCAACGGCAGCTAACTATGGCTACACCTTC.

DNA for the CDR3: TGTGCCAGCAGCGTAGAGGGACAGGGGACTGAAGCTTTCTTT. Residues: CASSVEGQGTEAFF. The rearrangement uses TRBV9 and TRBJ1-1, with TRBD1 matching over 10 bases. V gave up 0 bases and J gave up 5 bases; unmatched junction bases: 1. CDR1 and CDR2 (germline): SGDLS, YYNGEE. The CDR3 extends over 14 amino acids.

The chain joins TRBV19 to TRBJ1-2; 7 nucleotides agree with TRBD1. With V trimmed by 6 bases and J by 4 bases, 20 bases remained unmatched. The CDR3 totals 18 residues. Germline V CDR1 and CDR2: LNHDA, SQIVND (reference sequence). CDR3 residues: CASRTYGKGASEGYGYTF. In DNA, the CDR3 is TGTGCCAGTAGGACGTATGGGAAGGGGGCCAGTGAAGGCTATGGCTACACCTTC.

The J gene is TRBJ2-1, the V gene TRBV9; 9 positions match TRBD2. The CDR3 extends over 14 amino acids. Trimming removed 2 bases from V and 3 bases from J; junction bases left unmatched: 0. The germline V gene encodes CDR1 SGDLS and CDR2 YYNGEE. In DNA form, the CDR3 reads TGTGCCAGCAGCGTGACTAGCGGCTACAATGAGCAGTTCTTC. This gives the protein CASSVTSGYNEQFF.

This clone was counted between two and nine times. The rearrangement links TRBV6-5 to TRBJ1-1, with D possibly TRBD1 on 6 matching bases. V was clipped by 6 bases and J by 8 bases, with 16 bases between them. CDR1 MNHEY and CDR2 SVGAGI come from the germline V gene. This CDR3 spans 13 amino acids. The CDR3 sequence is CASRPPAGTEAFF. The CDR3 DNA reads TGTGCCAGCAGACCTCCCGCCGGGACAGAAGCTTTCTTT.

This sequence joins TRBV7-9 and TRBJ1-4; 8 positions match TRBD1. Germline V lookup: CDR1 SEHNR, CDR2 FQNEAQ (reference sequence). The CDR3 totals 16 residues. Germline trimming cut 5 bases from V and 5 bases from J; bases unmatched to any gene: 10. DNA of the CDR3: TGTGCCAGCAGCCTTACTGACAGGGGACGGAATGAAAAACTGTTTTTT. Translation: CASSLTDRGRNEKLFF.

A few counts support this clone. The rearrangement uses TRBV2 and TRBJ1-1; D gene uncertain. The CDR3 extends over 12 amino acids. Germline CDR1 SNHLY, CDR2 FYNNEI. Trimming removed 6 bases from V and 3 bases from J, with 8 bases in between. The CDR3 DNA is TGTGCCAGCAGATTGGGGTACACTGAAGCTTTCTTT. This translates into CASRLGYTEAFF.

The chain is built from TRBV5-6 and TRBJ2-5; D remains ambiguous. Germline CDR1 is SGHDT and CDR2 is YYEEEE. CDR3 length equals 11 residues. Trimming pared 0 bases from V and 5 bases from J, leaving 2 bases between. CDR3 loop: CASSLAETQYF. For the CDR3, the DNA is TGTGCCAGCAGCTTGGCGGAGACCCAGTACTTC.

This clone has a handful of counts. The chain has TRBV18 and TRBJ1-1; 9 bases are a match to TRBD1. The V segment lost 6 bases and the J segment 10 bases; nucleotides outside the gene matches: 9. Germline assignment: CDR1 KGHSH and CDR2 LQKENI. The CDR3 has 13 residues. The CDR3 DNA reads as TGTGCCAGCTCGTCCCGGGACAGGGAGTTAGCTTTCTTT. It yields the protein CASSSRDRELAFF.

The chain has TRBV10-1 and TRBJ2-7; possible D gene TRBD1, 6 bases. Trimming took 2 bases from V and 1 from J, leaving 9 bases between them. This CDR3 spans 14 amino acids. CDR1 is WNHNN and CDR2 is SYGVQD in the germline V gene (reference sequence). CDR3 sequence: CASSEQGSSYEQYF. CDR3 in DNA: TGCGCCAGCAGTGAGCAGGGGTCTTCCTACGAGCAGTACTTC.

This chain connects TRBV18 to TRBJ1-5; D remains unclear. The V end was cut by 2 bases, the J end by 5 bases, with 10 bases between. CDR1 KGHSH and CDR2 LQKENI come from the germline V gene. The CDR3 sequence is 14 residues long. CDR3 amino acids: CASSPLTGDQPQHF. CDR3 nucleotides: TGTGCCAGCTCACCATTAACCGGAGATCAGCCCCAGCATTTT.

The chain combines TRBV4-2 with TRBJ2-1; D is unclear. Germline values: CDR1 LGHNA, CDR2 YNFKEQ. Deletions cut 0 bases from V and 0 bases from J, with 9 bases between. The CDR3 length is 16 residues. CDR3: CASSQDSRSSYNEQFF. CDR3 coding DNA: TGTGCCAGCAGCCAAGACAGCCGGAGCTCCTACAATGAGCAGTTCTTC.

The CDR3 here is CASGASAGELFF. As DNA, the CDR3 is TGTGCCAGCGGCGCATCCGCCGGGGAGCTGTTTTTT. This rearrangement joins TRBV14 to TRBJ2-2; D not certain. The CDR3 contains 12 residues. The germline V and J ends were trimmed by 8 bases and 6 bases, with 10 bases remaining between them. CDR1 is SGHDN, CDR2 FVKESK, per germline.

The chain uses TRBV5-8 and TRBJ2-1; a possible D gene is TRBD1 (5 bases). Trimming shortened V by 2 bases and J by 10 bases, and 13 bases separated the two germline ends. Germline lookup yields CDR1 SGHTS and CDR2 YDEGEE. The CDR3 length is 13 residues. The CDR3 DNA is TGTGCCAGCAGCTTAGGTGGGGCAGGAGAGCAGTTCTTC. It encodes CASSLGGAGEQFF. Based on the CDR3 plus reference TRBV5-8 and TRBJ2-1, the full variable domain is EAGVTQSPTHLIKTRGQQATLRCSPISGHTSVYWYQQALGLGLQFLLWYDEGEERNRGNFPPRFSGRQFPNYSSELNVNALELEDSALYLCASSLGGAGEQFFGPGTRLTVL.